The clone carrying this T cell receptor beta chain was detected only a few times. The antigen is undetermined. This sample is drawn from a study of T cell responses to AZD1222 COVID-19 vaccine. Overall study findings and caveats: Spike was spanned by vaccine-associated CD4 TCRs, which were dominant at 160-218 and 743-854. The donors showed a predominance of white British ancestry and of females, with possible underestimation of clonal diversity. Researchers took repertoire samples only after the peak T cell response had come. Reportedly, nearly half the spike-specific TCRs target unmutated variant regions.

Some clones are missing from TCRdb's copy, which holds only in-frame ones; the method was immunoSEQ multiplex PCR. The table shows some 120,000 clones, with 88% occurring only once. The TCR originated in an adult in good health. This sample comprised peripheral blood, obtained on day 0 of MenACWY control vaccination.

For the CDR3, the DNA is TGTGCCAGCAGAGTTTCTAGCGGGGCTAGCACAGATACGCAGTATTTT. Its translation is CASRVSSGASTDTQYF. The chain is built from TRBV7-2 and TRBJ2-3; 9 nucleotides align to TRBD2. This CDR3 comprises 16 residues. The trim removed 6 bases at V and 0 bases at J, leaving 7 bases unmatched. Germline V gene data show CDR1 as SGHTA and CDR2 as FQGNSA.